Each of the 25 T cell receptor beta chains below was sequenced from the same sample in a study of tumor and adjacent non-tumor tissue in lung cancer. The library came from three nested PCR rounds adapted from ARM-PCR protocols. Each CDR3 protein is one row after TCRdb ran MiXCR on the multiplex PCR reads. The table shows 120,000 or so distinct CDR3 sequences, with roughly 67% occurring only once. No cell sorting was done before RNA was extracted from the tissue. The sequenced material came from lung tumor tissue. These receptors all stem from a man younger than 45 with non-small cell lung cancer.

This clonotype has ten or more counts. The gene calls are TRBV6-2 or TRBV6-3 and TRBJ2-7, with 8 bases fitting TRBD2. CDR1 is MNHEY and CDR2 is SVGEGT in the germline V gene. The J segment lost 0 bases and the V segment lost 4 bases, leaving 2 bases of the junction unmatched. There are 14 residues in the CDR3. CDR3 nucleotides: TGTGCCAGCAGTTCGACTAGCGCCTCCTACGAGCAGTACTTC. This encodes CASSSTSASYEQYF.

Worth noting for this clonotype: A junction boundary mismatches the germline segment, possibly from a read error. The chain uses TRBV5-4 and TRBJ2-5, with TRBD1 as a possible D gene (5 bases). The V gene's germline CDR1 is SGHNT and CDR2 YYREEE (reference sequence). This CDR3 region has 16 residues. The CDR3 loop is CVSRVWGSGIQETQYF. Here the CDR3 DNA reads TGTGTCAGCAGGGTGTGGGGTTCTGGGATCCAAGAGACCCAGTACTTC.

This sequence joins TRBV6-5 and TRBJ2-1, with 11 bases lining up with TRBD2. CDR3 size: 15 residues. Germline V gene sequence: CDR1 MNHEY, CDR2 SVGAGI. With V trimmed by 7 bases and J by 7 bases, 9 bases remained unmatched. This CDR3 reads CASMPGTSGTNEQFF. CDR3 DNA: TGTGCCAGCATGCCCGGGACTAGCGGTACAAATGAGCAGTTCTTC.

Comments on this clonotype: One end of the junction is discordant with germline, which a read error may explain. The rearrangement links TRBV11-3 to TRBJ2-5; D not certain. The CDR3 contains 13 residues. The germline CDR1 and CDR2 sequences are SGHNT and YENEEA. The CDR3 reads CASSLSIQETQYF. CDR3 coding DNA: TGTGCCAGTAGCTTATCCATACAAGAGACCCAGTACTTC.

This clonotype occurred many times. The gene calls are TRBV20-1 and TRBJ2-7, with TRBD2 identical over 8 bases. Per germline, CDR1 DFQATT and CDR2 SNEGSKA (reference sequence). The CDR3 loop spans 17 amino acids. Germline trimming cut 0 bases from V and 0 bases from J; bases unmatched to any gene: 10. For the CDR3, the DNA is TGCAGTGCTAGAGATACCCGGGGGGGCCATGACTCCTACGAGCAGTACTTC. It encodes CSARDTRGGHDSYEQYF.

Concerning this clonotype itself: The junction departs from germline at one end; a sequencing error may be responsible. The chain joins TRBV10-2 to TRBJ2-7; D may be TRBD1 (5 bases). Germline CDR1 is WSHSY and CDR2 is SAAADI. The CDR3 is 15 residues long. The CDR3 sequence: CASSVVRQGLYEQYF. The CDR3 region has the DNA TGCGCTAGCAGTGTTGTCCGGCAGGGTCTATACGAGCAGTACTTC.

The chain uses TRBV4-1 and TRBJ2-1, with 8 bases identical to TRBD1. J lost 4 bases, V lost 0 bases, and 2 bases had no gene match. This CDR3 has 15 amino acids. The germline V gene has CDR1 MGHRA and CDR2 YSYEKL. Here the CDR3 reads CASSQEDREYNEQFF. As DNA, the CDR3 is TGCGCCAGCAGCCAAGAGGACAGGGAATACAATGAGCAGTTCTTC.

Regarding this clonotype: One base away lies a much larger clone, so this may be a sequencing read error. The genes are TRBV5-4 and TRBJ1-6; tentative D call: TRBD1 (5 bases). The CDR3 runs to 13 residues. V lost 8 bases and J lost 8, with 14 bases in between. CDR1 and CDR2 from the germline V gene are SGHNT and YYREEE (reference sequence). CDR3 loop: CARSRDGDSPLHF. The CDR3, as DNA: TGTGCCAGGAGCAGGGACGGTGATTCACCCCTCCACTTT.

Comment on this clonotype: Germline and junction disagree at one end, which may indicate a read error. This chain joins TRBV6-5 and TRBJ2-3, with D perhaps matching TRBD2 (6 bases). This CDR3 has 15 amino acids. Germline V lookup: CDR1 MNHEY, CDR2 SVGAGI. This CDR3 reads CANSYSGTRTETQYF. CDR3 DNA: TGTGCCAACAGTTACTCCGGGACTCGCACAGAAACGCAGTATTTT.

Concerning this clonotype: In this CDR3 the conserved last residue, phenylalanine or tryptophan, is missing, so a read error is likely. The DNA is omitted, as the CDR3 cannot be located on it reliably, and the CDR3 follows TCRdb's listing. The V call is TRBV11-2, the J call TRBJ2-7; TRBD1 is taken as the D call from the table, unchecked against the DNA. Germline CDR1 and CDR2: SGHAT and FQNNGV. The CDR3 adds up to 14 amino acids, both ends counted. The CDR3 protein is CASSTGFRSYEHYS.

Concerning this clonotype itself: Its ends do not fully match the called genes, so a read error is possible. This sequence joins TRBV6-5 and TRBJ2-7; D unclear. The CDR3 runs 14 residues. Germline values: CDR1 MNHEY, CDR2 SVGAGI. CDR3 sequence reads: CANSEDLETYEQYF. Here the CDR3 DNA reads TGTGCCAACAGTGAAGATCTGGAAACTTACGAGCAGTACTTC.

J is TRBJ1-2 and V is TRBV7-9; D uncertain. CDR3 length: 13 amino acids. CDR1 is SEHNR, CDR2 FQNEAQ, per germline (reference sequence). The V gene lost 4 bases and the J gene lost 4 bases, with 10 bases spanning the gap. CDR3 in amino acids: CASSSLGTYGYTF. The CDR3 DNA reads as TGTGCCAGCAGCTCCCTGGGAACCTATGGCTACACCTTC.

The sample holds a few counts of this clonotype. The chain carries TRBV12-3 or TRBV12-4 and TRBJ1-1, with TRBD1 as a possible D gene (5 bases). The length of the CDR3 is 13 residues. V lost 6 bases and J 3 bases, leaving 11 bases between the germline ends. The CDR3, as DNA: TGTGCCAGCAGCGAAGGGGTTGACACTGAAGCTTTCTTT. Translated: CASSEGVDTEAFF.

This clonotype was counted once. The junction departs from germline at one end; a sequencing error may be responsible. The chain has TRBV6-5 and TRBJ2-1; D is perhaps TRBD2 (5 bases). This CDR3 is 15 amino acids long. Germline CDR1 is MNHEY and CDR2 is SVGAGI. The CDR3 DNA follows: TGTGCCAGCAGTCTCGGCACAGACGACTACAATGAGCAGATCTTC. It specifies CASSLGTDDYNEQIF.

This clonotype was found a few times. V gene TRBV5-6 combines with J gene TRBJ1-1, with no clear D. The CDR3 spans 15 residues. Looked up from germline, CDR1 is SGHDT and CDR2 is YYEEEE. The ends were cut back, 3 bases at V and 1 base at J, with 13 bases in the middle. Written as DNA, the CDR3 is TGTGCCAGCAGCTCAGTACAGATTACGAACACTGAAGCTTTCTTT. Translating it yields CASSSVQITNTEAFF.

About this clonotype itself: One end of the junction fails to match germline, which may point to a read error. The V gene is TRBV30, the J gene TRBJ2-3; D perhaps matches TRBD1 (6 bases). Germline V gene sequence: CDR1 GTSNPN, CDR2 SVGIG (reference sequence). The CDR3 is 13 amino acids. The CDR3 bases are TGTGCCCGGAGTGGACAGAAGTACGGTACGCAGTATTTT. This sequence encodes CARSGQKYGTQYF. The complete variable domain, with remaining parts taken from reference TRBV30 and TRBJ2-3, reads SQTIHQWPATLVQPVGSPLSLECTVEGTSNPNLYWYRQAAGRGLQLLFYSVGIGQISSEVPQNLSASRPQDRQFILSSKKLLLSDSGFYLCARSGQKYGTQYFGPGTRLTVL.

As for this clonotype: A read error is possible here, since a much larger clone lies one base away. This chain uses TRBV20-1 with TRBJ2-1; tentative D call: TRBD1 (5 bases). V shed 6 bases and J shed 3 bases, with 18 bases lying between them. The CDR3 length is 15 residues. Per germline, CDR1 DFQATT and CDR2 SNEGSKA (reference sequence). The CDR3 coding sequence is TGCAGTGCAACATCCAGTATAGGGGTCTACAATGAGCAGTTCTTC. Protein sequence: CSATSSIGVYNEQFF.

Notes on this clonotype: This likely comes from a read error, as the CDR3 has no conserved phenylalanine or tryptophan at its end. This sequence joins TRBV12-3 or TRBV12-4 and TRBJ1-2; no reliable D call. V lost 6 bases to trimming and J lost 7 bases, with 9 bases between them. This CDR3 region has 11 residues. The CDR3: CASSHGTGYTL. CDR3 sequence (DNA): TGTGCCAGCAGCCATGGTACTGGCTACACCTTA.

Note on this clonotype: Given the absence of the conserved phenylalanine or tryptophan at the CDR3 end, a read error is likely. The chain has TRBV6-1 and TRBJ1-4, with no clear D. The CDR3 spans 14 residues. In germline, CDR1 is MNHNS, CDR2 SASEGT. The DNA of the CDR3 is TGCGCCAGTGCTGGTGGCGCAACTAATGAAAAACTGTTTCTT. This codes for CASAGGATNEKLFL.

This clonotype is a singleton in its sample. A read error may explain this, as a much larger clone is one base away. The chain joins TRBV4-3 to TRBJ1-2, with D possibly TRBD1 on 5 matching bases. Germline V gene lookup returns CDR1 LGHNA and CDR2 YSLEER. V was shortened by 1 base and J by 9 bases, with 18 bases between the two germline ends. The CDR3 is 15 residues long. The CDR3 reads CASSQGRGPATCYTF. DNA of the CDR3: TGCGCCAGCAGCCAAGGGCGGGGCCCCGCTACATGCTACACCTTC.

On this clonotype: Since a much larger clone is just one base distant, this may be a read error. The chain carries TRBV29-1 and TRBJ1-3; maybe TRBD1 (5 bases). The germline V and J ends were trimmed by 5 bases and 0 bases, with 11 bases remaining between them. Germline CDR1 and CDR2: SQVTM and ANQGSEA. The CDR3 is made up of 14 amino acids. In DNA form, the CDR3 reads TGCAGCGTTACACAGGTTACCTCTGGAAACACCATATATTTT. This codes for CSVTQVTSGNTIYF.

A single count supports this clonotype. One end of the junction varies from germline; a read error may be responsible. J is TRBJ2-5 and V is TRBV29-1; TRBD2 aligns across 9 bases. CDR3 size: 14 residues. Germline V gene data show CDR1 as SQVTM and CDR2 as ANQGSEA. CDR3 loop: CSVELESGGLTPYF. Here the CDR3 DNA reads TGCAGCGTTGAACTAGAAAGCGGGGGGTTGACCCCGTACTTC.

This clonotype has only a few counts. The CDR3 DNA sequence: TGCGCCAGCAGTCGGACCTTTAATGAAAAACTGTTTTTT. Protein sequence: CASSRTFNEKLFF. The rearrangement uses TRBV5-1 and TRBJ1-4; D uncertain. The CDR3 length is 13 residues. Between the trimmed V and J ends, which lost 5 bases and 4 bases, there was a span of 9 bases. Germline V gene data show CDR1 as SGHRS and CDR2 as YFSETQ.

This chain uses TRBV20-1 with TRBJ2-3; 9 nucleotides line up with TRBD2. Trimming cost V 7 bases and J 3 bases; bases outside gene matches: 8. Germline V gene lookup returns CDR1 DFQATT and CDR2 SNEGSKA (reference sequence). The CDR3 is made up of 14 amino acids. Written as DNA, the CDR3 is TGCAGTGTTACGGCGGGGGGGCCGACAGATACGCAGTATTTT. Its translation: CSVTAGGPTDTQYF.

The chain links TRBV10-3 to TRBJ1-1, with TRBD1 as a possible D gene (5 bases). CDR3 size: 14 residues. V lost 8 bases and J lost 1, with 14 bases in between. Germline CDR1 and CDR2: ENHRY and SYGVKD. The CDR3 spells CAIHTGQRNTEAFF. CDR3 nucleotides: TGTGCCATCCACACGGGGCAGCGGAACACTGAAGCTTTCTTT.